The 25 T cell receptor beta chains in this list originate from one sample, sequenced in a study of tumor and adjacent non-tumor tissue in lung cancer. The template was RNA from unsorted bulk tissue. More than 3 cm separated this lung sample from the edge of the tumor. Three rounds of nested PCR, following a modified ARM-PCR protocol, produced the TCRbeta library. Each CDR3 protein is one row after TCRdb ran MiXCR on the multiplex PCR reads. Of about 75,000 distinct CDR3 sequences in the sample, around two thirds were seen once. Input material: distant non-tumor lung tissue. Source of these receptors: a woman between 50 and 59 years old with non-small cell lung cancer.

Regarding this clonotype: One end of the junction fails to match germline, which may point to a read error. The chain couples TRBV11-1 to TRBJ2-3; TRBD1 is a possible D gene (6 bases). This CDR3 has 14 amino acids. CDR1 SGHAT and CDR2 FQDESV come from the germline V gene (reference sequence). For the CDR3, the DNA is TGTGCCAGTAGCATAGATACAGGGCCTGATACGCAATATTTT. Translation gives CASSIDTGPDTQYF.

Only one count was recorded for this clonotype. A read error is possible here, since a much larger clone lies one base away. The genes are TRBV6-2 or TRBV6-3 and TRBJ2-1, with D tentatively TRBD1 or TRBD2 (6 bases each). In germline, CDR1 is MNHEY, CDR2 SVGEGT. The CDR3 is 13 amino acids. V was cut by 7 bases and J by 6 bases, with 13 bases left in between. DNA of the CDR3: TGTGCCAGCATTCGACTAGGGGGCAATGAGCAGTTCTTC. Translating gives CASIRLGGNEQFF.

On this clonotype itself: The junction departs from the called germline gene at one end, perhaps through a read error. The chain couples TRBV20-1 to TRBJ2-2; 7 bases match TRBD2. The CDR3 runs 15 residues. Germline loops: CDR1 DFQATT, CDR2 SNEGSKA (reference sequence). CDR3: CSTRGSGSNTGELFF. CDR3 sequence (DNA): TGCAGTACTAGAGGTAGCGGGTCTAACACCGGGGAGCTGTTTTTT.

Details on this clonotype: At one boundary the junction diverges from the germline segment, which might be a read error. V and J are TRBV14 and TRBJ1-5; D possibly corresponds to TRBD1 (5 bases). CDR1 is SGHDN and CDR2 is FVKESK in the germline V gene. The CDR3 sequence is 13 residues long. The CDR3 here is CVSSGGEYQPQHF. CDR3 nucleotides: TGTGTCAGCAGCGGAGGGGAATACCAGCCCCAGCATTTT.

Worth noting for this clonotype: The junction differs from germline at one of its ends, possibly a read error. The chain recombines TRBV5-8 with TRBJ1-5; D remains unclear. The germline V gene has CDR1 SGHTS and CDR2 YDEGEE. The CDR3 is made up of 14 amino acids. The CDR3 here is CVSRTTSVNQPQHF. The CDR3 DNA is TGTGTCAGCAGAACTACCAGCGTCAATCAGCCCCAGCATTTT.

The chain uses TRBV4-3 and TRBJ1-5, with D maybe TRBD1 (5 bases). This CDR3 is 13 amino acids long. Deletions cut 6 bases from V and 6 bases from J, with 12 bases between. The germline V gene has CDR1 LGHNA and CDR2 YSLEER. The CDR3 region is CASRQRGSQPQHF. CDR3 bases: TGCGCCAGCAGACAAAGGGGTAGTCAGCCCCAGCATTTT.

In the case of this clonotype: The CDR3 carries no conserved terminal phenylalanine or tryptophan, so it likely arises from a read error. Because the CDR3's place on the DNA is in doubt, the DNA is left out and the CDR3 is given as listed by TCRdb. CDR3 sequence: CSSLNSGIITYERYL. The J gene is TRBJ2-7, the V gene TRBV20-1; the table calls TRBD1, which could not be checked here. The germline gives CDR1 DFQATT, CDR2 SNEGSKA (reference sequence). The CDR3 length equals 15 residues, ends included.

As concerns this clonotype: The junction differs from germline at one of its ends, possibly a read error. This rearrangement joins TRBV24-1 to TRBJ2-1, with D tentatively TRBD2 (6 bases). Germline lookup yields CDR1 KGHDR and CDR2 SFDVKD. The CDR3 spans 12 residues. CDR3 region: CATTDLQRAHFF. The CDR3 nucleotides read TGTGCCACCACTGATTTGCAGCGGGCGCACTTCTTC.

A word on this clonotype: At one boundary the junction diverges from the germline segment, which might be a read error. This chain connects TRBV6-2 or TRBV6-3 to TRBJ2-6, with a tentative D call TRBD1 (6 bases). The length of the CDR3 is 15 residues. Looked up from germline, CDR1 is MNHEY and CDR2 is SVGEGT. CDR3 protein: CANSWDNSGANVLTF. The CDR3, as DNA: TGTGCCAACAGTTGGGACAACTCTGGGGCCAACGTCCTGACTTTC.

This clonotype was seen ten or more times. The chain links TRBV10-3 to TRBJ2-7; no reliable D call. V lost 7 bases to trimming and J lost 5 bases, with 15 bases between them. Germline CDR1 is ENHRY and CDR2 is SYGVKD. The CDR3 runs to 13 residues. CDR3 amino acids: CAIIRDQRNEQYF. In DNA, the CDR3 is TGTGCCATCATTAGAGACCAACGGAACGAGCAGTACTTC.

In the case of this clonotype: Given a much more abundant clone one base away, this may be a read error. The CDR3 DNA follows: TGTGCCAGCAGTTTAGCGCCTAATAACGATGGCTACACCTTC. It codes for CASSLAPNNDGYTF. The rearrangement joins TRBV12-3 or TRBV12-4 to TRBJ1-2; D gene ambiguous. This CDR3 spans 14 amino acids.

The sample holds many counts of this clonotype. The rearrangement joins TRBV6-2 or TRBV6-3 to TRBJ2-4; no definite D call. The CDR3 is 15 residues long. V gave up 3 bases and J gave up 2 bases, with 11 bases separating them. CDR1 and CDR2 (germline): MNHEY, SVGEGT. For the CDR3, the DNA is TGTGCCAGCAGTTATGACCAGGAGACCAAAAACATTCAGTACTTC. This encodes CASSYDQETKNIQYF.

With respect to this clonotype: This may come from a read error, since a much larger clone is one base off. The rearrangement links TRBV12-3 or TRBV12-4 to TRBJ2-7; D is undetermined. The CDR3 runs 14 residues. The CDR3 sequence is CASSLLLGRDELYF. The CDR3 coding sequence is TGTGCCAGCAGTTTACTGTTGGGCCGCGACGAGCTGTACTTC.

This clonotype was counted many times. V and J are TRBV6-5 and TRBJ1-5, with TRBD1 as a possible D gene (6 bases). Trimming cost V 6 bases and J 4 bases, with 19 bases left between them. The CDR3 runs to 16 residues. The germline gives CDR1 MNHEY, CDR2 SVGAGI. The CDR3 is CASSPHTDSKNQPQHF. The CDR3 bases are TGTGCCAGCAGCCCTCACACGGACAGTAAAAATCAGCCCCAGCATTTT.

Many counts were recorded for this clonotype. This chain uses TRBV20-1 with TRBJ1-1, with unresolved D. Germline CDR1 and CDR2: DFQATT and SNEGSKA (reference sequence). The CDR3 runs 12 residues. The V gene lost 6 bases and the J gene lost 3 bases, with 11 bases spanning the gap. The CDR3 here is CSAANPDTEAFF. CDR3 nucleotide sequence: TGCAGTGCGGCAAACCCGGACACTGAAGCTTTCTTT.

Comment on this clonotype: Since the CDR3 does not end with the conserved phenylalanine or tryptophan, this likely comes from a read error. In DNA, the CDR3 is TGTGCCAGTAGTTTCCCTCGTCCAGGCTACAATGAGCAGTTCATC. Its protein is CASSFPRPGYNEQFI. The rearrangement joins TRBV6-2 or TRBV6-3 to TRBJ2-1; D is uncertain. Germline V gene sequence: CDR1 MNHEY, CDR2 SVGEGT. CDR3 length equals 15 residues.

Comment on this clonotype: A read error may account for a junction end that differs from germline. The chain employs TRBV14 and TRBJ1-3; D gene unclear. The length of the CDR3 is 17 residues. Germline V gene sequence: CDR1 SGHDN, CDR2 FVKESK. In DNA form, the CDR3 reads TGTGCCAGCAGCCAAGATCACCTGAGTTTGTCTGGAAACATCATATATTTT. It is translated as CASSQDHLSLSGNIIYF.

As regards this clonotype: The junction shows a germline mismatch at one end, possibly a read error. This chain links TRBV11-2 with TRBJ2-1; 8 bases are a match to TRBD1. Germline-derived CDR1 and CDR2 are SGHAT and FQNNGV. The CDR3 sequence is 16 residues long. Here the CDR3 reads CAIKFRGHWHNDEQSF. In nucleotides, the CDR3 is TGTGCCATCAAGTTCAGGGGGCATTGGCATAATGATGAGCAGTCCTTC.

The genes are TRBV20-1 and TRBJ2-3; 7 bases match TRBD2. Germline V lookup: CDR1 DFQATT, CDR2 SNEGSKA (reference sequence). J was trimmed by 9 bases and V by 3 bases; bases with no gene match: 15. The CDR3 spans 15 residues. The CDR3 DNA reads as TGCAGTGCTAGGATAGCGGGCGGAATGCAGGGAACGCAGTATTTT. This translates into CSARIAGGMQGTQYF.

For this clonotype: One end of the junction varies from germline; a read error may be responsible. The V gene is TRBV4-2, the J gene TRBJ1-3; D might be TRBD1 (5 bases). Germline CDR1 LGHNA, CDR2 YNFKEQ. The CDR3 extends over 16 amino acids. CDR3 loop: CASSPTGGADGSTIYF. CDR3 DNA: TGTGCCAGCAGCCCAACTGGAGGGGCTGATGGAAGCACCATATATTTT.

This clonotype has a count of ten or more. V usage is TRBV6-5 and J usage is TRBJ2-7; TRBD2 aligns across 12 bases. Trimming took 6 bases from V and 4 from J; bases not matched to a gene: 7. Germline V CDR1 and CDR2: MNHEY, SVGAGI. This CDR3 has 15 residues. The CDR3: CASRPGLAGLYEQYF. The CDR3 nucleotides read TGTGCCAGCAGACCCGGACTAGCGGGACTTTACGAGCAGTACTTC.

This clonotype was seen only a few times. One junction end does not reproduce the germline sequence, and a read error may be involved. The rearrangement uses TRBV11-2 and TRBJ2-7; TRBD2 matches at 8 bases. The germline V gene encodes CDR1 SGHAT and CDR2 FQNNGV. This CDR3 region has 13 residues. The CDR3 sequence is CANSLRLANEQYF. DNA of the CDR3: TGTGCCAACAGCTTAAGACTAGCGAACGAGCAGTACTTC. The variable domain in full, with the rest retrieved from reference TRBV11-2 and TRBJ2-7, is EAGVAQSPRYKIIEKRQSVAFWCNPISGHATLYWYQQILGQGPKLLIQFQNNGVVDDSQLPKDRFSAERLKGVDSTLKIQPAKLEDSAVYLCANSLRLANEQYFGPGTRLTVT.

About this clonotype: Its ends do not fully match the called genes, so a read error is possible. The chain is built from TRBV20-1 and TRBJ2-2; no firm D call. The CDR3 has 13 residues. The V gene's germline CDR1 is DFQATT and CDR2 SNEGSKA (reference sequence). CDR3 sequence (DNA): TGCAGTGCTCAACAAGTGAACACCTGGGAGCTGTTTTTT. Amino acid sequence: CSAQQVNTWELFF.

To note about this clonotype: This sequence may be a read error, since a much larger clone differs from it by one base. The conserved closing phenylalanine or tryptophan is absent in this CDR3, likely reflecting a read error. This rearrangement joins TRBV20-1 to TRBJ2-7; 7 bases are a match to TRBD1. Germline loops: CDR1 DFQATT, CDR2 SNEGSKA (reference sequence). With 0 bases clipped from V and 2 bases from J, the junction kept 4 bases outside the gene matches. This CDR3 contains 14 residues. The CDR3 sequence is CSARDVGTAYEQYL. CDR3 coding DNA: TGCAGTGCTAGAGATGTAGGGACAGCCTACGAGCAGTACTTA.

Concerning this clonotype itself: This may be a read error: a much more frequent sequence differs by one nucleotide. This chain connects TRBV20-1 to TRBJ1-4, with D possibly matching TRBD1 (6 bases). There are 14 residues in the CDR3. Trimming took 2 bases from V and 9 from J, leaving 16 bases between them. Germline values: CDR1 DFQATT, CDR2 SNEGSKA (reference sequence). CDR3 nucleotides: TGCAGTGCTAGACCGGGACAAGGTATGAAAAAACTGTTTTTT. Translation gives CSARPGQGMKKLFF.